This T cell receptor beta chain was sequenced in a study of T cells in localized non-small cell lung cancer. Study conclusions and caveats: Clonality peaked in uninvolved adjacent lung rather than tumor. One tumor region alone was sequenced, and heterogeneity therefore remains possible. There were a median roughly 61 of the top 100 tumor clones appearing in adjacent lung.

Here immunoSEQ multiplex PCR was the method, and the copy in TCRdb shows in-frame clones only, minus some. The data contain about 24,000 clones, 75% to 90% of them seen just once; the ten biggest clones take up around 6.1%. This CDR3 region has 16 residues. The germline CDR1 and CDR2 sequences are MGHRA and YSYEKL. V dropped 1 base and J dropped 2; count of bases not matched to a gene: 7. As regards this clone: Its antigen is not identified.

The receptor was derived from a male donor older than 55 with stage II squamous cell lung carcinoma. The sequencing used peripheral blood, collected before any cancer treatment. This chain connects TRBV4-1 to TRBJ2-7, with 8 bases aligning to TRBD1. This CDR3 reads CASSQASDRVTYEQYF. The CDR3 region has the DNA TGCGCCAGCAGCCAAGCATCGGACAGGGTAACCTACGAGCAGTACTTC.